A selection of T cell receptor beta chains follows, all from one sample in a study of blood T cells in healthy people across ages. TCRdb itself ran the 5' RACE reads through MiXCR, one entry per CDR3 protein. This table has approximately 1.5 million distinct CDR3 sequences, about 32% appearing once. Sequencing was carried out using blood. These receptors all stem from a woman between 25 and 40 years old in good health. CDR3s include the opening cysteine and the closing phenylalanine or tryptophan. Each record gives: J gene, D gene, V gene, clone size, CDR3 length, CDR3 DNA, CDR3 protein. D genes are given only for firm matches. Some rows have no size entry. The others give once, few or many, or a class for an expanded clone.

J: TRBJ2-7; D: TRBD2; V: TRBV6-6; size: NA; length: 15; DNA: TGTGCCAGCAGTTACTCGACAGCGGGGGCGGGGGAGCAGTACTTC; CDR3: CASSYSTAGAGEQYF
J: TRBJ2-3; D: TRBD2; V: TRBV7-2; size: NA; length: 16; DNA: TGTGCCAGCAGCTTAGACACTAGCGGGGTAACAGATACGCAGTATTTT; CDR3: CASSLDTSGVTDTQYF
J: TRBJ1-2; D: TRBD1; V: TRBV9; size: NA; length: 14; DNA: TGTGCCAGCAGCGTCACGACAGGGCTTGAGGGCTACACCTTC; CDR3: CASSVTTGLEGYTF
J: TRBJ2-1; D: TRBD2; V: TRBV20-1; size: NA; length: 14; DNA: TGCAGTGCAGGGGTTGCGGGGGAGGGTAATGAGCAGTTCTTC; CDR3: CSAGVAGEGNEQFF
J: TRBJ2-3; D: NA; V: TRBV27; size: NA; length: 16; DNA: TGTGCCAGCAGTTTAGCCCCGGGGTTCCAGACAGATGCGCAGTATTTT; CDR3: CASSLAPGFQTDAQYF
J: TRBJ1-1; D: TRBD1; V: TRBV6-5; size: few; length: 15; DNA: TGTGCCAGCAGTTACTCGAGACAGGGGAACACTGAAGCTTTCTTT; CDR3: CASSYSRQGNTEAFF
J: TRBJ2-7; D: TRBD1; V: TRBV28; size: NA; length: 15; DNA: TGTGCCAGCAGCCTTACTCCGGGACAGGGGGGCGAGCAGTACTTC; CDR3: CASSLTPGQGGEQYF
J: TRBJ2-3; D: NA; V: TRBV29-1; size: many; length: 14; DNA: TGCAGCGTCTCTCCGGGACTTAACACAGATACGCAGTATTTT; CDR3: CSVSPGLNTDTQYF
J: TRBJ2-1; D: TRBD2; V: TRBV4-1; size: NA; length: 15; DNA: TGCGCCAGCAGCCCCCGGACTAGTCTGTACAATGAGCAGTTCTTC; CDR3: CASSPRTSLYNEQFF
J: TRBJ2-3; D: TRBD2; V: TRBV7-9; size: NA; length: 18; DNA: TGTGCCAGCAGCTTCAGGACTAGCGGGAGGGCAGGAGCAGATACGCAGTATTTT; CDR3: CASSFRTSGRAGADTQYF
J: TRBJ2-3; D: NA; V: TRBV20-1; size: few; length: 13; DNA: TGCAGTGCCAGGCGCCAGGCCACAGATACGCAGTATTTT; CDR3: CSARRQATDTQYF
J: TRBJ2-1; D: NA; V: TRBV29-1; size: many; length: 11; DNA: TGCAGCGCCCAGACAGGACCGGAGCAGTTCTTC; CDR3: CSAQTGPEQFF
J: TRBJ2-7; D: NA; V: TRBV20-1; size: many; length: 12; DNA: TGCAGTGCTACGGCGGAAAACTACGAGCAGTACTTC; CDR3: CSATAENYEQYF
J: TRBJ1-5; D: NA; V: TRBV7-2; size: few; length: 13; DNA: TGTGCCAGCAGCTTAATCCGGAATCAGCCCCAGCATTTT; CDR3: CASSLIRNQPQHF
J: TRBJ2-5; D: TRBD2; V: TRBV28; size: few; length: 15; DNA: TGTGCCAGCACCCCTTATGGGCGGGGAGGGGAGACCCAGTACTTC; CDR3: CASTPYGRGGETQYF
J: TRBJ2-7; D: NA; V: TRBV24-1; size: few; length: 11; DNA: TGTGCCACCAGCTTCGGATACGAGCAGTACTTC; CDR3: CATSFGYEQYF
J: TRBJ1-4; D: NA; V: TRBV4-1; size: few; length: 16; DNA: TGCGCCAGCAGCCAAGATCCCGCGGTCACGAGTGAAAAACTGTTTTTT; CDR3: CASSQDPAVTSEKLFF
J: TRBJ1-4; D: TRBD1; V: TRBV7-9; size: NA; length: 16; DNA: TGTGCCAGCAGCCTCCCGGGACAGGGGGGGAATGAAAAACTGTTTTTT; CDR3: CASSLPGQGGNEKLFF
J: TRBJ2-5; D: TRBD2; V: TRBV7-2; size: many; length: 18; DNA: TGTGCCAGCAGCTTAGATAGACTAGCGGGCTCCCTCGAAGGGACCCAGTACTTC; CDR3: CASSLDRLAGSLEGTQYF
J: TRBJ1-2; D: NA; V: TRBV7-8; size: few; length: 15; DNA: TGTGCCAGCAGCCCCCGGGACACAGCTTCGGATGGCTACACCTTC; CDR3: CASSPRDTASDGYTF
J: TRBJ2-5; D: NA; V: TRBV9; size: few; length: 19; DNA: TGTGCCAGCAGCGTACGCCCTTTATCCGGGCCTGGGGGAGGAGAGACCCAGTACTTC; CDR3: CASSVRPLSGPGGGETQYF
J: TRBJ2-3; D: TRBD2; V: TRBV28; size: few; length: 17; DNA: TGTGCCAGCACGGGGGGGCGCACACTTAGAAGCACAGATACGCAGTATTTT; CDR3: CASTGGRTLRSTDTQYF
J: TRBJ2-5; D: TRBD1; V: TRBV29-1; size: once; length: 15; DNA: TGCAGCGTACTCGGGACAGGGAAACTCCAAGAGATCCAGTACTTC; CDR3: CSVLGTGKLQEIQYF
J: TRBJ2-1; D: TRBD1; V: TRBV7-2; size: many; length: 15; DNA: TGTGCCAGCAGCTTATGGGCAGGGGGTGGCAATGAGCAGTTCTTC; CDR3: CASSLWAGGGNEQFF
J: TRBJ2-7; D: TRBD2; V: TRBV20-1; size: few; length: 14; DNA: TGCAGTGCTACCCCTATAGCGGGGGGTCTCGAGCAGTACTTC; CDR3: CSATPIAGGLEQYF
J: TRBJ2-1; D: NA; V: TRBV12-5; size: NA; length: 15; DNA: TGTGCTAGTGGTTTCTCGGGGCAGGGAAGGAATGAGCAGTTCTTC; CDR3: CASGFSGQGRNEQFF
J: TRBJ2-5; D: TRBD1; V: TRBV12-3/TRBV12-4; size: many; length: 14; DNA: TGTGCCAGCAGTTTGACAGGGGGCCGAGAGACCCAGTACTTC; CDR3: CASSLTGGRETQYF
J: TRBJ2-5; D: TRBD2; V: TRBV5-1; size: many; length: 15; DNA: TGCGCCAGCAGCCGGACTAGCGGAGGATGGGAGACCCAGTACTTC; CDR3: CASSRTSGGWETQYF
J: TRBJ2-7; D: TRBD1; V: TRBV20-1; size: NA; length: 14; DNA: TGCAGTGCTACCCCAGGGGGCAAGTCGTGGGAGCAGTACTTC; CDR3: CSATPGGKSWEQYF
J: TRBJ1-2; D: NA; V: TRBV7-2; size: few; length: 17; DNA: TGTGCCAGCAGCACAAACAGGGTTGCGGGGGCTAACTATGGCTACACCTTC; CDR3: CASSTNRVAGANYGYTF
J: TRBJ2-3; D: NA; V: TRBV5-1; size: NA; length: 14; DNA: TGCGCCAGCAGCTCCCACGACGTAGCCGATACGCAGTATTTT; CDR3: CASSSHDVADTQYF
J: TRBJ2-1; D: NA; V: TRBV20-1; size: NA; length: 13; DNA: TGCTTGGTGCTGTCGTCTCTCTCCAATGAGCAGTTCTTC; CDR3: CLVLSSLSNEQFF
J: TRBJ2-3; D: TRBD2; V: TRBV6-1; size: NA; length: 19; DNA: TGTGCCAGCAGTCCCTTGACTAGCGGGAATTTGCAAGAGCGGAATACGCAGTATTTT; CDR3: CASSPLTSGNLQERNTQYF
J: TRBJ2-7; D: NA; V: TRBV12-3/TRBV12-4; size: few; length: 15; DNA: TGTGCCAGCAGCCCGGGCGGACACAACACCTACGAGCAGTACTTC; CDR3: CASSPGGHNTYEQYF
J: TRBJ2-3; D: NA; V: TRBV2; size: few; length: 13; DNA: TGTGCCAGAAAGGGGCGCTACACAGATACGCAGTATTTT; CDR3: CARKGRYTDTQYF
J: TRBJ2-1; D: TRBD2; V: TRBV13; size: NA; length: 19; DNA: TGTGTCAGCAGCCTCTCGGCGGGACTAGCGGGAGCGTCCCACAATGAGCAGTTCTTC; CDR3: CVSSLSAGLAGASHNEQFF
J: TRBJ2-3; D: NA; V: TRBV3-1; size: few; length: 14; DNA: TGTGCCAGCAGCCAAGAAGTTTTGGGAGATACGCAGTATTTT; CDR3: CASSQEVLGDTQYF